The rows below give T cell receptor beta chains drawn from one sample of a study of blood T cell repertoires in COVID-19. Clones were read by immunoSEQ multiplex PCR, and TCRdb kept only the in-frame ones, dropping some. The table records 130,000 to 150,000 clones, around nine tenths of them present only once. The source material was peripheral blood. These receptors were obtained from a woman aged 45-59 years with acute or convalescent COVID-19. Each CDR3 is given with its conserved first and last residue. D genes are given only for firm matches. Size is omitted from some rows. Given values are once, few, many or a class for expanded clones.

clone size	V gene	J gene	D gene	CDR3 DNA	CDR3 protein
-	TRBV6-6	TRBJ1-6	-	TGTGCCAGCAGTTACCCAGAAGATAATTCACCCCTCCACTTT	CASSYPEDNSPLHF
-	TRBV2	TRBJ2-3	-	TGTGCCAGCAGTCCGCCGGGGGCTAGCGGTAGCACAGATACGCAGTATTTT	CASSPPGASGSTDTQYF
once	TRBV19	TRBJ1-2	TRBD1	TGTGCCAGTAGTGAGGCCACCGGGACAGTCTTTAACTATGGCTACACCTTC	CASSEATGTVFNYGYTF
-	TRBV3-1/TRBV3-2	TRBJ2-5	TRBD2	TGTGCCAGCAGCCAAGATAGTCTCGGCGGGAGTTTAGGCGAGACCCAGTACTTC	CASSQDSLGGSLGETQYF
-	TRBV18	TRBJ1-1	-	TGTGCCAGCTCACCACAGAAACAGGGAGTGGGCGCTGAAGCTTTCTTT	CASSPQKQGVGAEAFF
-	TRBV6-5	TRBJ1-4	-	TGTGCCAGCAGTTACTCTGGGCAGCTGGAAAAACTGTTTTTT	CASSYSGQLEKLFF
-	TRBV7-2	TRBJ1-6	-	TGTGCCAGCAGCTCAACTCGTGCAGGGGTCTCACCCCTCCACTTT	CASSSTRAGVSPLHF
-	TRBV5-1	TRBJ1-1	-	TGCGCCAGCAGACTTATGAGGACAGCTATGAACACTGAAGCTTTCTTT	CASRLMRTAMNTEAFF
once	TRBV19	TRBJ1-4	TRBD1	TGTGCCAGTAGATACGGACAGGGGGCCACTAATGAAAAACTGTTTTTT	CASRYGQGATNEKLFF
-	TRBV2	TRBJ1-5	-	TGTGCCAGCAGCGGACAGCCCGGTCAGCCCCAGCATTTT	CASSGQPGQPQHF
-	TRBV5-8	TRBJ1-3	TRBD1	TGTGCCAGCAGCTTGAGGGGGCACGTAGTGCGAAACACCATATATTTT	CASSLRGHVVRNTIYF
-	TRBV14	TRBJ2-2	-	TGTGCCAGCAGCCAAGCTGACTTCCCGGGGACCGGGGAGCTGTTTTTT	CASSQADFPGTGELFF
-	TRBV7-9	TRBJ2-7	TRBD2	TGTGCCAGCAGCTCATGGGTCGGCCTAGCGGGCTACGAGCAGTACTTC	CASSSWVGLAGYEQYF
-	TRBV14	TRBJ2-7	-	TGTGCCAGCAGCCGGGAAGGGACAAGGGGGACCTACGAGCAGTACTTC	CASSREGTRGTYEQYF
few	TRBV5-1	TRBJ1-1	-	TGCGCCAGCAGCTTGGTCGTCGGGGAGGTTATCACTGAAGCTTTCTTT	CASSLVVGEVITEAFF
-	TRBV11-2	TRBJ2-1	-	TGTGCCAGCAGCCTCGCCCGGGTAGCCTACAATGAGCAGTTCTTC	CASSLARVAYNEQFF
once	TRBV5-4	TRBJ2-5	TRBD2	TGTGCCAGCAGCTCGAGACTAGCGGGGGAGACCCAGTACTTC	CASSSRLAGETQYF
-	TRBV24-1	TRBJ2-1	-	TGTGCCACCAGTGACTATACAGGGAATGAGCAGTTCTTC	CATSDYTGNEQFF
-	TRBV18	TRBJ1-3	-	TGTGCCAGCTCCCCTGCCGGGACAAGAAGCTCTGGAAACACCATATATTTT	CASSPAGTRSSGNTIYF
-	TRBV27	TRBJ1-1	-	TGTGCCAGCAGGACCCGGGGAGGCACTGAAGCTTTCTTT	CASRTRGGTEAFF
-	TRBV9	TRBJ2-7	TRBD2	TGTGCCAGCAGCCCTCGACTAGCGGCGTACGAGCAGTACTTC	CASSPRLAAYEQYF
-	TRBV18	TRBJ1-1	-	TGTGCCAGCTCGCAAACCACGGTCGGAGTTAACACTGAAGCTTTCTTT	CASSQTTVGVNTEAFF
-	TRBV7-9	TRBJ1-1	-	TGTGCCAGCAGCTCCCATCAGGTTGAAGCTTTCTTT	CASSSHQVEAFF
-	TRBV24-1	TRBJ1-2	TRBD1	TGTGCCACCAGTGAGGCGGACAGGGAGGGCGGCTACACCTTC	CATSEADREGGYTF
medium-sized	TRBV6-1	TRBJ2-1	TRBD2	TGTGCCAGCAGTGACACAACTAGCGAGATCTACAATGAGCAGTTCTTC	CASSDTTSEIYNEQFF
-	TRBV28	TRBJ1-1	-	TGTGCCAGCAGTTTATATCATGGAGGCCGGTCAAGAAACACTGAAGCTTTCTTT	CASSLYHGGRSRNTEAFF
-	TRBV12-5	TRBJ1-1	TRBD1	TGTGCTAGTGGTTTGACAGGGGACAGGGGGAACACTGAAGCTTTCTTT	CASGLTGDRGNTEAFF
-	TRBV19	TRBJ1-5	-	TGTGCCAGTAGTTGGCGGGATAGCAATCAGCCCCAGCATTTT	CASSWRDSNQPQHF
-	TRBV6-5	TRBJ1-2	-	TGTGCCAGCACCCACCGAAAGGGAGGCTATGGCTACACCTTC	CASTHRKGGYGYTF
-	TRBV9	TRBJ1-2	-	TGTGCCAGCAGCGTAGAGCTGCACCCCTATGGCTACACCTTC	CASSVELHPYGYTF
-	TRBV25-1	TRBJ1-2	-	TGTGCCAGCAGTGAATTGCAGAACTATGGCTACACCTTC	CASSELQNYGYTF
-	TRBV25-1	TRBJ1-1	-	TGTGCCTCAAGGGGTTTTGAGAACACTGAAGCTTTCTTT	CASRGFENTEAFF
-	TRBV6-1	TRBJ2-1	TRBD2	TGTGCCAGCAGTGAGCCCGGACTAGCGAGAAATGAGCAGTTCTTC	CASSEPGLARNEQFF
-	TRBV9	TRBJ1-4	-	TGTGCCAGCAGCGTAGGACCCGGGAGGGGGAATGAAAAACTGTTTTTT	CASSVGPGRGNEKLFF
-	TRBV5-4	TRBJ2-5	TRBD2	TGTGCCAGCAGCTTGGGGGGAGGGTCTTTCCAAGAGACCCAGTACTTC	CASSLGGGSFQETQYF
-	TRBV7-6	TRBJ2-1	-	TGTGCCAGCAGCTTAGTTTCAGGAACGTTCAATGAGCAGTTCTTC	CASSLVSGTFNEQFF
-	TRBV6-5	TRBJ1-6	-	TGTGCCAGCAGTCTCAGGGGCGGGAGAAGTTCACCCCTCCACTTT	CASSLRGGRSSPLHF
-	TRBV7-2	TRBJ1-1	TRBD1	TGTGCCAGCAGCTTAGTGGGACAGGGAAGGCAATCCGACACTGAAGCTTTCTTT	CASSLVGQGRQSDTEAFF
-	TRBV27	TRBJ1-5	-	TGTGCCAGCAGTTTCCTCCCCATGTCTGGGCACAATCAGCCCCAGCATTTT	CASSFLPMSGHNQPQHF
-	TRBV24-1	TRBJ2-2	TRBD1	TGTGCCACCAGTGATAAACAGGGGGCGGTCGGGGAGCTGTTTTTT	CATSDKQGAVGELFF
-	TRBV6-5	TRBJ2-7	TRBD2	TGTGCCAGCAAAACTAGCGGGACCTACGAGCAGTACTTC	CASKTSGTYEQYF
-	TRBV4-1	TRBJ1-5	-	TGCGCCAGCAGCCCCATGGGGGGGGAAAACCCTAGCAATCAGCCCCAGCATTTT	CASSPMGGENPSNQPQHF